Presented here are 23 T cell receptor beta chains from one specimen sequenced in a study of beta chain features in type 1 diabetes. Isolated RNA was reverse transcribed in full, so expressed TCRB transcripts were sequenced. The protocol was immunoSEQ multiplex PCR, while the TCRdb copy is restricted to in-frame clones and leaves out a portion. In the table there are more than 130,000 clones, 6.9% of which are singletons. Sequenced: central memory CD4+ T cells from blood. These receptors all stem from a woman aged 30 to 39 in good health.

There are a few counts of this clone. The chain couples TRBV6-6 to TRBJ2-1; the D gene is possibly TRBD1 (6 bases). The CDR3 runs to 14 residues. V was cut by 8 bases and J by 14 bases, with 25 bases left in between. From germline, CDR1 is MNHNY and CDR2 SVGAGI (reference sequence). CDR3 amino acids: CASQRFRQDPWEFF. Written as DNA, the CDR3 is TGTGCCAGCCAGAGATTCAGACAGGACCCTTGGGAGTTCTTC.

With respect to this clone: Other DNA sequences in this specimen translate into the identical CDR3. The V call is TRBV9, the J call TRBJ2-1; no clear D. The CDR3 contains 15 residues. V lost 3 bases to trimming and J lost 0 bases, with 10 bases between them. Germline-derived CDR1 and CDR2 are SGDLS and YYNGEE. The CDR3, as DNA: TGTGCCAGCAGCGGGGCAGAGAGCTCCTACAATGAGCAGTTCTTC. It translates to CASSGAESSYNEQFF.

There are a few counts of this clone. V and J are TRBV28 and TRBJ2-1; 9 bases match TRBD1. The CDR3 contains 13 residues. V shed 9 bases, J shed 3 bases, and the junction held 3 bases outside the gene matches. From germline, CDR1 is MDHEN and CDR2 SYDVKM. This CDR3 is CASGQGNYNEQFF. In DNA form, the CDR3 reads TGTGCCAGTGGACAGGGGAACTACAATGAGCAGTTCTTC. The full variable domain, its missing parts supplied by reference TRBV28 and TRBJ2-1, is DVKVTQSSRYLVKRTGEKVFLECVQDMDHENMFWYRQDPGLGLRLIYFSYDVKMKEKGDIPEGYSVSREKKERFSLILESASTNQTSMYLCASGQGNYNEQFFGPGTRLTVL.

The rearrangement links TRBV28 to TRBJ2-7; TRBD1 agrees at 9 bases. V lost 11 bases, J lost 2 bases, and 4 bases stayed unmatched. The CDR3 loop spans 12 amino acids. CDR1 MDHEN and CDR2 SYDVKM come from the germline V gene. The CDR3 bases are TGTGCCTCACAGGGGGCAACCTACGAGCAGTACTTC. Translated: CASQGATYEQYF. Variable domain in full (rest from reference TRBV28 and TRBJ2-7): DVKVTQSSRYLVKRTGEKVFLECVQDMDHENMFWYRQDPGLGLRLIYFSYDVKMKEKGDIPEGYSVSREKKERFSLILESASTNQTSMYLCASQGATYEQYFGPGTRLTVT.

There are many counts of this clone. The V call is TRBV28, the J call TRBJ2-1, with 8 bases lining up with TRBD1. With 2 bases clipped from V and 8 bases from J, the junction kept 8 bases outside the gene matches. The CDR3 spans 15 residues. Germline V gene lookup returns CDR1 MDHEN and CDR2 SYDVKM. In nucleotides, the CDR3 is TGTGCCAGCAGTTTAATTGGACAGGGCTATCATGAGCAGTTCTTC. Translated, it gives CASSLIGQGYHEQFF.

Note on this clone: It may be a read error: a sequence one base away is much more abundant. This chain connects TRBV7-2 to TRBJ1-1; D may be TRBD1 (6 bases). The CDR3 consists of 13 residues. Germline loops: CDR1 SGHTA, CDR2 FQGNSA. The V and J ends lost 4 bases and 1 base respectively, with 7 bases between them. Written as DNA, the CDR3 is TGTGCCAGCAGCTGGGGACAGAACACTGAAGCTTTCTTT. Translated, it gives CASSWGQNTEAFF. Complete variable domain (other parts from reference TRBV7-2 and TRBJ1-1): GAGVSQSPSNKVTEKGKDVELRCDPISGHTALYWYRQSLGQGLEFLIYFQGNSAPDKSGLPSDRFSAERTGGSVSTLTIQRTQQEDSAVYLCASSWGQNTEAFFGQGTRLTVV.

Many counts were recorded for this clone. This chain connects TRBV4-2 to TRBJ2-1, with TRBD2 matching over 11 bases. The germline gives CDR1 LGHNA, CDR2 YNFKEQ. CDR3 length equals 15 residues. V dropped 4 bases and J dropped 3; count of bases not matched to a gene: 2. The CDR3 DNA follows: TGTGCCAGCAGCCCGGGACTAGCGGACTACAATGAGCAGTTCTTC. It codes for CASSPGLADYNEQFF.

This clone was seen repeatedly, ten times or more. The V and J genes are TRBV5-6 and TRBJ1-2; a possible D gene is TRBD1 (5 bases). Trimming removed 1 base at V and 4 bases at J, with 8 bases between. This CDR3 comprises 13 residues. In germline, CDR1 is SGHDT, CDR2 YYEEEE. The CDR3 DNA reads TGTGCCAGCAGCTTGTTGGGGCCCTATGGCTACACCTTC. Encoded protein: CASSLLGPYGYTF.

This clone was observed a handful of times. This chain connects TRBV27 to TRBJ2-1, with TRBD2 identical over 9 bases. After removal of 8 bases from V and 8 bases from J, the junction contained 13 bases not matched to a gene. Germline-derived CDR1 and CDR2 are MNHEY and SMNVEV (reference sequence). The CDR3 is made up of 15 amino acids. The CDR3 coding sequence is TGTGCCAGCCTAGAGACGGGACTAGCTCGCCATGAGCAGTTCTTC. Residues: CASLETGLARHEQFF.

In its sample, this clone was seen many times. V and J are TRBV29-1 and TRBJ2-6, with 8 bases that match TRBD1. The V and J ends lost 6 bases and 0 bases, in that order; junction bases with no gene match: 10. Germline V gives CDR1 SQVTM, CDR2 ANQGSEA. This CDR3 has 17 amino acids. The CDR3 region has the DNA TGCAGCGTCTTAGGACAGGGCCCAGCCTCTGGGGCCAACGTCCTGACTTTC. Translated, it gives CSVLGQGPASGANVLTF. Full variable domain (rest looked up from reference TRBV29-1 and TRBJ2-6): SAVISQKPSRDICQRGTSLTIQCQVDSQVTMMFWYRQQPGQSLTLIATANQGSEATYESGFVIDKFPISRPNLTFSTLTVSNMSPEDSSIYLCSVLGQGPASGANVLTFGAGSRLTVL.

The sample holds a few counts of this clone. V gene TRBV19 combines with J gene TRBJ2-2, with D maybe TRBD1 (6 bases). V was shortened by 7 bases and J by 3 bases, with 15 bases between the two germline ends. CDR3 length: 15 amino acids. Looked up from germline, CDR1 is LNHDA and CDR2 is SQIVND (reference sequence). For the CDR3, the DNA is TGTGCCAGTAACTATGGGACATCGGACACCGGGGAGCTGTTTTTT. Its translation is CASNYGTSDTGELFF.

This clone was recorded a few times. The CDR3 nucleotides read TGTGCCAGCAGCTCCGAAGGGGGCAGCAATCAGCCCCAGCATTTT. This codes for CASSSEGGSNQPQHF. The chain is built from TRBV7-9 and TRBJ1-5; TRBD1 agrees at 7 bases. The junction had 4 bases not matched to a gene; V was cut back by 4 bases and J by 1 base. This CDR3 contains 15 residues. In germline, CDR1 is SEHNR, CDR2 FQNEAQ (reference sequence).

This sequence joins TRBV2 and TRBJ2-3; TRBD1 matches at 11 bases. This CDR3 is built from 14 residues. The junction had 5 bases not matched to a gene; V was cut back by 10 bases and J by 2 bases. The germline gives CDR1 SNHLY, CDR2 FYNNEI. The CDR3 DNA reads as TGTGCCACAGGGACAGGGGGTGCCACAGATACGCAGTATTTT. The encoded protein is CATGTGGATDTQYF.

The chain is built from TRBV2 and TRBJ2-3, with a tentative D call TRBD1 (5 bases). Germline V gene lookup returns CDR1 SNHLY and CDR2 FYNNEI. The CDR3 covers 12 residues. V dropped 9 bases and J dropped 0 bases, with 7 bases sitting between them. CDR3 sequence: CARAGSTDTQYF. CDR3 DNA: TGTGCCAGAGCAGGGAGCACAGATACGCAGTATTTT.

CDR3 protein: CASSPYTTSNTEAFF. The CDR3 nucleotides read TGCGCCAGCAGCCCCTATACGACATCGAACACTGAAGCTTTCTTT. The V and J genes are TRBV5-1 and TRBJ1-1, with unresolved D. CDR3 length: 15 residues. CDR1 is SGHRS and CDR2 is YFSETQ in the germline V gene. Trimming took 4 bases from V and 1 from J, leaving 14 bases between them.

The chain employs TRBV6-6 and TRBJ1-1, with a possible D match to TRBD1 (5 bases). V shed 2 bases and J shed 1 base, with 11 bases lying between them. The CDR3 loop spans 15 amino acids. Germline-derived CDR1 and CDR2 are MNHNY and SVGAGI (reference sequence). The DNA for the CDR3 is TGTGCCAGCAGTTACCTCGGGGGAGGGAACACTGAAGCTTTCTTT. It yields the protein CASSYLGGGNTEAFF.

This clone was observed a few times. V and J are TRBV28 and TRBJ2-1; a weak D match, TRBD1 (7 bases). Germline V gene sequence: CDR1 MDHEN, CDR2 SYDVKM. The CDR3 is 13 residues long. Trimming left V 6 bases short and J 7 bases short, with 13 bases between. In nucleotides, the CDR3 is TGTGCCAGCAGAGGAGGGGGCGGGAATGAGCAGTTCTTC. Amino acid sequence: CASRGGGGNEQFF. Full variable domain (missing parts from reference TRBV28 and TRBJ2-1): DVKVTQSSRYLVKRTGEKVFLECVQDMDHENMFWYRQDPGLGLRLIYFSYDVKMKEKGDIPEGYSVSREKKERFSLILESASTNQTSMYLCASRGGGGNEQFFGPGTRLTVL.

There are a few counts of this clone. The V gene is TRBV27, the J gene TRBJ2-1; D is perhaps TRBD2 (6 bases). Germline CDR1 reads MNHEY; CDR2 reads SMNVEV (reference sequence). The CDR3 length is 14 residues. V lost 7 bases and J lost 6, with 16 bases in between. The CDR3 nucleotides are TGTGCCAGCAACCCCAACGGGGGTAGCAATGAGCAGTTCTTC. It yields the protein CASNPNGGSNEQFF.

This clone was seen a few times. The J gene is TRBJ1-4, the V gene TRBV2; unclear D gene. The CDR3 contains 17 residues. V gave up 1 base and J gave up 8 bases, with 20 bases separating them. CDR1 is SNHLY, CDR2 FYNNEI, per germline. This CDR3 reads CASSEGEPGLLPEKLFF. The CDR3 DNA reads TGTGCCAGCAGTGAAGGCGAACCCGGACTCCTACCCGAAAAACTGTTTTTT.

The V call is TRBV28, the J call TRBJ1-1, with D uncertain. Germline-derived CDR1 and CDR2 are MDHEN and SYDVKM. The CDR3 runs to 16 residues. The ends were cut back, 4 bases at V and 0 bases at J, with 15 bases in the middle. The CDR3 DNA is TGTGCCAGCAGTTCCCGCGGCGGTGGCATGAACACTGAAGCTTTCTTT. The encoded protein is CASSSRGGGMNTEAFF.

This chain links TRBV5-1 with TRBJ2-7, with TRBD1 matching over 10 bases. The CDR3 consists of 15 residues. Germline V gives CDR1 SGHRS, CDR2 YFSETQ. Trimming took 6 bases from V and 2 from J; bases not matched to a gene: 8. This CDR3 is CASNLVGTGAYEQYF. DNA for the CDR3: TGCGCCAGCAACCTGGTAGGGACAGGGGCCTACGAGCAGTACTTC.

The chain has TRBV15 and TRBJ2-7; perhaps TRBD2 as D (6 bases). Trimming took off 0 bases at V and 3 bases at J, with 12 bases between the two ends. This CDR3 spans 15 amino acids. The germline CDR1 and CDR2 sequences are LNHNV and YYDKDF (reference sequence). CDR3 protein: CATSRDYRESYEQYF. CDR3 sequence (DNA): TGTGCCACCAGCAGAGATTACCGGGAGAGCTACGAGCAGTACTTC.

The V call is TRBV28, the J call TRBJ1-2, with D unclear. V was shortened by 7 bases and J by 1 base, with 16 bases between the two germline ends. Germline V gene sequence: CDR1 MDHEN, CDR2 SYDVKM. The CDR3 contains 15 residues. The DNA of the CDR3 is TGTGCCAGCACCCAACCAGGCAACCTTAACTATGGCTACACCTTC. Its protein product is CASTQPGNLNYGYTF.